The 29 T cell receptor beta chains given below trace back to one sample, sequenced in a study of graft-versus-host responses after intestinal transplantation. The protocol was immunoSEQ multiplex PCR, while the TCRdb copy is restricted to in-frame clones and leaves out a portion. The sample records 90,000 to 100,000 clones, roughly 88% being singletons. Sequences were derived from PBMCs, sampled 255 days after intestinal transplant. The source is a human patient who received an intestinal transplant, so some T cells may come from the graft donor.

The chain has TRBV19 and TRBJ1-4; D uncertain. The germline V gene encodes CDR1 LNHDA and CDR2 SQIVND (reference sequence). The ends were cut back, 4 bases at V and 4 bases at J, with 13 bases in the middle. The CDR3 extends over 15 amino acids. This chain's CDR3 is CASSTRWTDNEKLFF. The CDR3 coding sequence is TGTGCCAGTAGTACCCGGTGGACGGATAATGAAAAACTGTTTTTT.

The rearrangement links TRBV12-2 to TRBJ1-1. TRBV12-2 constitutes a pseudogene. The CDR3 spans 10 residues. The CDR3 nucleotides read TGTGCAAGTCTTGGCACTGAAGCTTTCTTT. It yields the protein CASLGTEAFF.

The rearrangement joins TRBV21-1 to TRBJ1-2. TRBV21-1 corresponds to a pseudogene. This CDR3 region has 14 residues. The DNA for the CDR3 is TGTGCCAGCACCTTCGGACCGAGTAACTATGGCTACACCTTC. Its translation: CASTFGPSNYGYTF.

The chain employs TRBV28 and TRBJ2-7; D is possibly TRBD1 (5 bases). The CDR3 runs 16 residues. V was trimmed by 1 base and J by 2 bases, leaving 15 bases between them. The germline V gene has CDR1 MDHEN and CDR2 SYDVKM. The CDR3 here is CASSLSPRTPTYEQYV. The CDR3 DNA sequence: TGTGCCAGCAGTTTATCCCCTAGGACACCCACCTACGAGCAGTACGTC.

This rearrangement joins TRBV7-9 to TRBJ2-7, with D hard to call. The CDR3 is 12 residues long. Germline V CDR1 and CDR2: SEHNR, FQNEAQ (reference sequence). V lost 1 base, J lost 3 bases, and 4 bases lay in between. The CDR3 DNA reads TGTGCCAGCAGCTTAGACAACTACGAGCAGTACTTC. It translates to CASSLDNYEQYF.

The rearrangement links TRBV5-1 to TRBJ2-7; D may be TRBD1 (5 bases). Trimming shortened V by 0 bases and J by 3 bases, and 7 bases separated the two germline ends. The CDR3 is made up of 13 amino acids. The germline gives CDR1 SGHRS, CDR2 YFSETQ. CDR3 sequence: CASSLVQGYEQYF. Written as DNA, the CDR3 is TGCGCCAGCAGCTTGGTCCAGGGCTACGAGCAGTACTTC.

This chain joins TRBV5-1 and TRBJ2-1; possibly TRBD1 for D (5 bases). Trimming removed 4 bases from V and 1 base from J, with 12 bases in between. This CDR3 has 15 amino acids. Looked up from germline, CDR1 is SGHRS and CDR2 is YFSETQ. CDR3 residues: CASSPTESSYNEQFF. CDR3 sequence (DNA): TGCGCCAGCAGCCCGACAGAGTCTTCCTACAATGAGCAGTTCTTC.

The gene calls are TRBV5-6 and TRBJ2-1, with D possibly being TRBD2 (6 bases). The V gene lost 3 bases and the J gene lost 10 bases, with 11 bases spanning the gap. Looked up from germline, CDR1 is SGHDT and CDR2 is YYEEEE. The CDR3 runs to 12 residues. The CDR3 region has the DNA TGTGCCAGCAGCTGGGGACGGGAGGAGCAGTTCTTC. Translated, it gives CASSWGREEQFF.

The rearrangement joins TRBV2 to TRBJ2-3; D is unclear. V was trimmed by 6 bases and J by 6 bases, leaving 10 bases between them. This CDR3 has 12 residues. Per the germline V gene, CDR1 is SNHLY and CDR2 is FYNNEI. The CDR3 spells CASSPLRDTQYF. The CDR3 DNA sequence: TGTGCCAGCAGCCCCTTGAGGGATACGCAGTATTTT.

V usage is TRBV13 and J usage is TRBJ2-3; TRBD1 matches 9 bases. The J segment lost 2 bases and the V segment lost 8 bases, leaving 17 bases of the junction unmatched. There are 18 residues in the CDR3. Germline V gene lookup returns CDR1 PRHDT and CDR2 FYEKMQ (reference sequence). CDR3 region: CASGGPGPQGADTDTQYF. The CDR3 DNA follows: TGTGCCAGCGGGGGCCCGGGGCCACAGGGGGCGGACACAGATACGCAGTATTTT. The whole variable domain, remainder taken from reference TRBV13 and TRBJ2-3, is AAGVIQSPRHLIKEKRETATLKCYPIPRHDTVYWYQQGPGQDPQFLISFYEKMQSDKGSIPDRFSAQQFSDYHSELNMSSLELGDSALYFCASGGPGPQGADTDTQYFGPGTRLTVL.

The rearrangement joins TRBV5-1 to TRBJ1-2; D remains unclear. The CDR3 sequence is 15 residues long. Trimming left V 0 bases short and J 0 bases short, with 9 bases between. Germline V lookup: CDR1 SGHRS, CDR2 YFSETQ. The CDR3 reads CASSLALDSNYGYTF. Written as DNA, the CDR3 is TGCGCCAGCAGCTTGGCCCTTGACTCTAACTATGGCTACACCTTC.

The chain couples TRBV6-1 to TRBJ2-7; D is possibly TRBD1 (7 bases). Germline-derived CDR1 and CDR2 are MNHNS and SASEGT. This CDR3 contains 12 residues. Trimming took 6 bases from V and 9 from J, leaving 15 bases between them. The CDR3 DNA reads TGTGCCAGCAGGTCCCCGGAGGGGGCGCAGTACTTC. Translation gives CASRSPEGAQYF.

The chain uses TRBV4-2 and TRBJ1-5, with 8 positions matching TRBD1. The germline V gene has CDR1 LGHNA and CDR2 YNFKEQ. V was pared by 4 bases and J by 3 bases, with 5 bases of the junction left unmatched. The CDR3 loop spans 15 amino acids. For the CDR3, the DNA is TGTGCCAGCAGCCCTTGGACAGGGAACAATCAGCCCCAGCATTTT. Its translation: CASSPWTGNNQPQHF.

This clone was recorded only once. The rearrangement links TRBV10-2 to TRBJ2-3; D may be TRBD2 (5 bases). Germline-derived CDR1 and CDR2 are WSHSY and SAAADI. The CDR3 spans 16 residues. Deletions cut 4 bases from V and 5 bases from J, with 19 bases between. The CDR3 reads CASSALSPSRGDTQYF. The CDR3 region has the DNA TGCGCCAGCAGTGCCCTAAGTCCATCCCGGGGAGATACGCAGTATTTT.

This clone appeared a single time. The CDR3 coding sequence is TGTGCCAGCAGTGAAGGGACAGGCGTCTCTGGAAACACCATATATTTT. Translating gives CASSEGTGVSGNTIYF. This rearrangement joins TRBV2 to TRBJ1-3; 7 bases agree with TRBD1. Trimming cost V 1 base and J 0 bases; bases outside gene matches: 3. The CDR3 loop spans 16 amino acids. CDR1 SNHLY and CDR2 FYNNEI come from the germline V gene.

The sample holds one count of this clone. This chain links TRBV28 with TRBJ1-1, with D unresolved. This CDR3 region has 15 residues. Germline V gene lookup returns CDR1 MDHEN and CDR2 SYDVKM. V was pared by 4 bases and J by 3 bases, with 15 bases between. The CDR3 DNA reads as TGTGCCAGCAGTTCCCCGACGGGAGGCGACACTGAAGCTTTCTTT. It codes for CASSSPTGGDTEAFF.

The chain carries TRBV6-1 and TRBJ1-6; D unresolved. CDR1 MNHNS and CDR2 SASEGT come from the germline V gene. Between the trimmed V and J ends, which lost 3 bases and 4 bases, there was a span of 10 bases. CDR3 length: 15 amino acids. CDR3: CASSEDPGYNSPLHF. CDR3 coding DNA: TGTGCCAGCAGTGAGGATCCCGGGTATAATTCACCCCTCCACTTT.

The J gene is TRBJ2-1, the V gene TRBV9; possibly TRBD2 for D (6 bases). The V gene's germline CDR1 is SGDLS and CDR2 YYNGEE. V lost 3 bases and J 2 bases, leaving 12 bases between the germline ends. There are 15 residues in the CDR3. The CDR3 is CASSGGESPYNEQFF. CDR3 nucleotide sequence: TGTGCCAGCAGCGGGGGGGAGTCCCCCTACAATGAGCAGTTCTTC. The variable domain in full, with the rest retrieved from reference TRBV9 and TRBJ2-1, is DSGVTQTPKHLITATGQRVTLRCSPRSGDLSVYWYQQSLDQGLQFLIQYYNGEERAKGNILERFSAQQFPDLHSELNLSSLELGDSALYFCASSGGESPYNEQFFGPGTRLTVL.

The DNA of the CDR3 is TGTGCCAGCAGCTTTCCCGGATGGGGGGAGCTGTTTTTT. Protein: CASSFPGWGELFF. This sequence joins TRBV5-6 and TRBJ2-2; D is undetermined. The CDR3 has 13 residues. Trimming removed 2 bases at V and 8 bases at J, with 10 bases between. Germline CDR1 reads SGHDT; CDR2 reads YYEEEE.

The rearrangement joins TRBV10-3 to TRBJ1-2; D might be TRBD1 (6 bases). Deletions cut 8 bases from V and 4 bases from J, with 11 bases between. The CDR3 extends over 12 amino acids. CDR1 and CDR2 from the germline V gene are ENHRY and SYGVKD. The CDR3 loop reads CAILTGGYGYTF. As DNA, the CDR3 is TGTGCCATCCTGACAGGAGGCTATGGCTACACCTTC.

V is TRBV27 and J is TRBJ2-1; D possibly corresponds to TRBD2 (5 bases). The length of the CDR3 is 16 residues. From germline, CDR1 is MNHEY and CDR2 SMNVEV (reference sequence). Trimming cost V 3 bases and J 2 bases, with 14 bases left between them. The CDR3, as DNA: TGTGCCAGCAGTTTGCTTTGGACTGACCCCTACAATGAGCAGTTCTTC. Translation gives CASSLLWTDPYNEQFF.

This chain links TRBV6-5 with TRBJ2-7; TRBD1 agrees at 7 bases. The CDR3 is 15 amino acids. Trimming took 8 bases from V and 2 from J; bases not matched to a gene: 12. CDR1 is MNHEY, CDR2 SVGAGI, per germline. CDR3 DNA: TGTGCCAGCTCCCCGTCGGGGACAGCCACCTACGAGCAGTACGTC. Amino acids: CASSPSGTATYEQYV.

The CDR3 DNA reads as TGTGCCTGGAGTGTACAGCACCCTGAAGCTTTCTTT. Its translation is CAWSVQHPEAFF. The chain recombines TRBV30 with TRBJ1-1; D unclear. CDR1 is GTSNPN and CDR2 is SVGIG in the germline V gene (reference sequence). CDR3 length equals 12 residues. Trimming removed 0 bases at V and 6 bases at J, with 8 bases between. Full variable domain (remainder filled in from reference TRBV30 and TRBJ1-1): SQTIHQWPATLVQPVGSPLSLECTVEGTSNPNLYWYRQAAGRGLQLLFYSVGIGQISSEVPQNLSASRPQDRQFILSSKKLLLSDSGFYLCAWSVQHPEAFFGQGTRLTVV.

This clone was detected only once. The chain recombines TRBV19 with TRBJ2-5; D gene unclear. Germline loops: CDR1 LNHDA, CDR2 SQIVND (reference sequence). There are 13 residues in the CDR3. The germline V and J ends were trimmed by 6 bases and 4 bases, with 12 bases remaining between them. The CDR3 region has the DNA TGTGCCAGTAGCCATATGACGGGAGAGACCCAGTACTTC. Translation: CASSHMTGETQYF. Supplemented by reference TRBV19 and TRBJ2-5, the full variable domain reads DGGITQSPKYLFRKEGQNVTLSCEQNLNHDAMYWYRQDPGQGLRLIYYSQIVNDFQKGDIAEGYSVSREKKESFPLTVTSAQKNPTAFYLCASSHMTGETQYFGPGTRLLVL.

This chain uses TRBV6-5 with TRBJ2-6, with unresolved D. The CDR3 is made up of 14 amino acids. CDR1 and CDR2 (germline): MNHEY, SVGAGI. Trimming left V 6 bases short and J 4 bases short, with 10 bases between. Written as DNA, the CDR3 is TGTGCCAGCAGACCCGGCGCCGGGGCCAACGTCCTGACTTTC. This sequence encodes CASRPGAGANVLTF.

A single count supports this clone. This chain links TRBV20-1 with TRBJ2-3; D perhaps matches TRBD2 (5 bases). From germline, CDR1 is DFQATT and CDR2 SNEGSKA (reference sequence). The CDR3 runs to 11 residues. Trimming left V 6 bases short and J 5 bases short, with 9 bases between. The CDR3 loop reads CSANREDTQYF. As DNA, the CDR3 is TGCAGTGCCAACCGGGAAGATACGCAGTATTTT.

V gene TRBV27 combines with J gene TRBJ2-7; 7 bases agree with TRBD1. From germline, CDR1 is MNHEY and CDR2 SMNVEV (reference sequence). V trimming: 4 bases; J trimming: 4 bases; junction bases outside the gene matches: 4. The CDR3 totals 13 residues. CDR3 sequence reads: CASSSGQYYEQYF. Here the CDR3 DNA reads TGTGCCAGCAGTTCGGGACAGTATTACGAGCAGTACTTC.

The J gene is TRBJ2-1, the V gene TRBV15; D tentatively fits TRBD1 or TRBD2 (6 bases each). V was cut by 8 bases and J by 9 bases, with 17 bases left in between. Germline CDR1 and CDR2: LNHNV and YYDKDF (reference sequence). The CDR3 is 13 residues long. The chain's CDR3 is CATARGDHTEQFF. In DNA, the CDR3 is TGTGCCACCGCGAGGGGGGACCACACTGAGCAGTTCTTC.

The rearrangement joins TRBV5-1 to TRBJ2-3, with D unclear. Germline V lookup: CDR1 SGHRS, CDR2 YFSETQ. The CDR3 length is 14 residues. V was cut by 2 bases and J by 0 bases, with 7 bases left in between. The CDR3, as DNA: TGCGCCAGCAGCTTTTGGGCCAGCACAGATACGCAGTATTTT. Translation gives CASSFWASTDTQYF.